A selection of T cell receptor beta chains follows, all from one sample in a study of T cell responses to AZD1222 COVID-19 vaccine. Assay used: immunoSEQ multiplex PCR; TCRdb lists only in-frame clones, some missing. The data hold around 70,000 clones, with roughly 90% observed a single time. The sample was peripheral blood, taken on day 0 of AZD1222 vaccination. Receptor source: an adult in good health. CDR3s include the opening cysteine and the closing phenylalanine or tryptophan. A D gene is named only where the DNA matches it firmly. Some rows have no size entry. The others give once, few or many, or a class for an expanded clone.

clone size	V gene	D gene	J gene	CDR3 protein	CDR3 DNA
-	TRBV6-1	-	TRBJ2-3	CASSEAKTEYTDTQYF	TGTGCCAGCAGTGAAGCGAAGACAGAATACACAGATACGCAGTATTTT
-	TRBV6-1	TRBD2	TRBJ2-2	CASSELAGGPGELFF	TGTGCCAGCAGTGAATTAGCGGGAGGGCCCGGGGAGCTGTTTTTT
-	TRBV10-3	-	TRBJ1-1	CAIKQENTEAFF	TGTGCTATTAAACAGGAGAACACTGAAGCTTTCTTT
few	TRBV15	-	TRBJ1-5	CATSRDMGPNQPQHF	TGTGCCACCAGCAGAGATATGGGGCCTAATCAGCCCCAGCATTTT
-	TRBV5-6	-	TRBJ2-5	CASSFLGERETQYF	TGTGCCAGCAGCTTTTTGGGGGAACGGGAGACCCAGTACTTC
-	TRBV3-1/TRBV3-2	TRBD1	TRBJ1-1	CASSQEQGLNTEAFF	TGTGCCAGCAGCCAAGAACAGGGGTTGAACACTGAAGCTTTCTTT
-	TRBV2	-	TRBJ1-4	CASSALNEKLFF	TGTGCCAGCAGTGCTCTTAATGAAAAACTGTTTTTT
-	TRBV29-1	-	TRBJ2-7	CSVGRASYEQYF	TGCAGCGTTGGCAGGGCATCCTACGAGCAGTACTTC
-	TRBV6-2/TRBV6-3	-	TRBJ1-2	CASSKQNYGYTF	TGTGCCAGCAGTAAGCAGAACTATGGCTACACCTTC
once	TRBV19	TRBD1	TRBJ1-2	CASSIRADRAYGYTF	TGTGCCAGTAGTATAAGAGCCGACAGGGCCTATGGCTACACCTTC
few	TRBV6-2/TRBV6-3	TRBD1	TRBJ1-5	CASSSGRGQNQPQHF	TGTGCCAGCAGTTCTGGCAGGGGGCAGAATCAGCCCCAGCATTTT
-	TRBV5-1	-	TRBJ1-2	CASSPTANYGYTF	TGCGCCAGCAGCCCGACAGCTAACTATGGCTACACCTTC
once	TRBV7-9	TRBD1	TRBJ1-4	CASSSVRQGELFF	TGTGCCAGCTCCTCGGTCCGACAGGGTGAACTGTTTTTT
-	TRBV5-1	-	TRBJ1-3	CASSLVPQGSSGNTIYF	TGCGCCAGCAGCTTGGTCCCACAGGGAAGCTCTGGAAACACCATATATTTT
-	TRBV28	TRBD1	TRBJ1-6	CASSPRTGDYSPLHF	TGTGCCAGCAGTCCGAGGACAGGGGATTATTCACCCCTCCACTTT
once	TRBV10-3	-	TRBJ2-2	CAIRGPTTGELFF	TGTGCCATCAGGGGGCCAACCACCGGGGAGCTGTTTTTT
-	TRBV3-1/TRBV3-2	TRBD1	TRBJ1-1	CASSQGAGTANTEAFF	TGTGCCAGCAGCCAAGGGGCTGGGACAGCCAACACTGAAGCTTTCTTT
-	TRBV28	TRBD1	TRBJ1-6	CASRKQGAYSFVNSPLHF	TGTGCCAGCAGGAAACAGGGGGCTTATTCCTTCGTTAATTCACCCCTCCACTTT
-	TRBV12-3/TRBV12-4	TRBD1	TRBJ1-5	CASRDREGQPQHF	TGTGCCAGCAGGGACAGGGAGGGTCAGCCCCAGCATTTT
-	TRBV7-2	TRBD1	TRBJ1-6	CASSKQGGNSPLHF	TGTGCCAGCAGTAAACAGGGGGGGAATTCACCCCTCCACTTT
-	TRBV2	-	TRBJ2-1	CASRRGRDNEQFF	TGTGCCAGCAGGCGGGGAAGGGACAATGAGCAGTTCTTC
-	TRBV2	-	TRBJ2-7	CASSETQAGLTYEQYF	TGTGCCAGCAGTGAAACTCAAGCGGGTTTAACCTACGAGCAGTACTTC
-	TRBV4-2	-	TRBJ2-2	CASSQDPGPRSNAGELFF	TGTGCCAGCAGCCAAGATCCAGGACCCAGGTCAAACGCCGGGGAGCTGTTTTTT
-	TRBV30	-	TRBJ1-1	CAWSVRGRTIGTEAFF	TGTGCCTGGAGTGTCCGTGGCCGGACGATAGGCACTGAAGCTTTCTTT
-	TRBV7-2	-	TRBJ2-5	CASSPGRAQETQYF	TGTGCCAGCAGCCCGGGACGGGCCCAAGAGACCCAGTACTTC
few	TRBV25-1	-	TRBJ2-2	CASSEYYRLGTGELFF	TGTGCCAGCAGTGAATATTACCGTCTCGGCACCGGGGAGCTGTTTTTT